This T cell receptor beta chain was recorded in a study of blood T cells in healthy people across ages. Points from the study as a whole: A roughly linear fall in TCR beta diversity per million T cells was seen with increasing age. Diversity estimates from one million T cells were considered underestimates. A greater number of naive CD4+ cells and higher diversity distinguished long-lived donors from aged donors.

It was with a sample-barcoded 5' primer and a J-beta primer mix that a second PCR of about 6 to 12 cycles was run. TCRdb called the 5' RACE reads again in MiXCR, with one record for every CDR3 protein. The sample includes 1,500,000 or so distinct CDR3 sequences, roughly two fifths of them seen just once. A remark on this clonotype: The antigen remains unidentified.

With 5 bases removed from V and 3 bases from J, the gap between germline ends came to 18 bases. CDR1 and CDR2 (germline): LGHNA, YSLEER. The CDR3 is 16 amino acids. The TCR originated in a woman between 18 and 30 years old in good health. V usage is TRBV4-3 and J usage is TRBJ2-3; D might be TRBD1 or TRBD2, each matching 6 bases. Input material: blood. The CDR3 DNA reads TGCGCCAGCAGCGGCCGGAGGGGGGAGATAACAGATACGCAGTATTTT. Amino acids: CASSGRRGEITDTQYF.